This T cell receptor beta chain appears in the sequencing data of a study of tumor and adjacent non-tumor tissue in lung cancer. Looking at the study overall: The cohort had about a dozen adenocarcinoma, a couple of squamous cell and 1 small cell patients. Study-level findings and limits: Tumor repertoires had a smaller top 100 clone share than normal lung.

There are many counts of this clonotype. Antigen: not known. This CDR3 is built from 14 residues. The trim removed 6 bases at V and 5 bases at J, leaving 6 bases unmatched. Germline V lookup: CDR1 DFQATT, CDR2 SNEGSKA (reference sequence). No cell sorting was done before RNA was extracted from the tissue. More than 3 cm separated this lung sample from the edge of the tumor. A modified ARM-PCR protocol with three rounds of nested PCR amplified TCRbeta. TCRdb re-called the multiplex PCR reads with MiXCR, one entry per CDR3 protein. The sample shows 90,000 to 120,000 distinct CDR3 sequences, around three fifths of them seen only once.

The chain employs TRBV20-1 and TRBJ2-1; 11 nucleotides match TRBD2. The clonotype originates from a man aged 25-45 years with non-small cell lung cancer. What was sequenced was distant non-tumor lung tissue. The CDR3 loop reads CSAPGTSGDNEQFF. CDR3 DNA: TGCAGTGCGCCCGGGACTAGCGGCGACAATGAGCAGTTCTTC.